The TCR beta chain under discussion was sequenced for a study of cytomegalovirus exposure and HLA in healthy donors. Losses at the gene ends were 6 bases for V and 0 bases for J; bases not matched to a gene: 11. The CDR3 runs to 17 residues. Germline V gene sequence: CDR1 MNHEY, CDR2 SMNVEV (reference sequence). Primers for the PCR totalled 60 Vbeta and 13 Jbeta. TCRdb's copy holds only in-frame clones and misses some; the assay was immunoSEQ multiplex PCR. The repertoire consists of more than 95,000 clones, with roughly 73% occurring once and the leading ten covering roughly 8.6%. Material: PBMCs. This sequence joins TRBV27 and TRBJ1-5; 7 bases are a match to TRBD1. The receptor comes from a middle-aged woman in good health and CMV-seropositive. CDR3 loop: CASRRGTVVNSNQPQHF. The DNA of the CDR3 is TGTGCCAGCAGGAGAGGGACAGTTGTAAATAGCAATCAGCCCCAGCATTTT.